This T cell receptor beta chain was recorded in a study of blood T cell repertoires in COVID-19. Whole-study context: Italy, Spain and the United States were the sources of the convalescent and acute COVID-19 samples. PBMCs, B-cell-depleted T cells, or T cells provided the cDNA or gDNA that made up the material.

The data were produced by immunoSEQ multiplex PCR, yet TCRdb's version contains in-frame clones alone and is incomplete. The table has 60,000 to 80,000 clones, around 88% seen once; the top ten hold about 6%. V was trimmed by 6 bases and J by 3 bases, leaving 14 bases between them. Germline lookup yields CDR1 KGHSH and CDR2 LQKENI. This CDR3 spans 14 amino acids. V is TRBV18 and J is TRBJ1-2; D gene uncertain. The sample consisted of peripheral blood. The sequence was obtained from a woman in her seventies with acute or convalescent COVID-19. In DNA, the CDR3 is TGTGCCAGCTCCCAAAATAAGCAAGACTATGGCTACACCTTC. Its protein product is CASSQNKQDYGYTF.